A single sample gave rise to the 18 T cell receptor beta chains below, sequenced in a study of shared clonotypes between healthy human individuals. The naive CD8 subset, CD45RO-negative cells positively selected for CCR7, excluded terminally differentiated effector memory CD45RA+ cells. This table comes from immunoSEQ multiplex PCR, and its TCRdb copy is limited to in-frame clones, with some not included. The data show about 2.1 million clones, just over 90% seen once. The sequenced material came from naive CD8+ T cells from PBMCs. These TCRs come from a man younger than 35 in good health. Some clones in this sample may be carry-over from other donors' samples.

Of note for this clone: The sample has other DNA sequences that encode this CDR3 too. The rearrangement links TRBV7-9 to TRBJ2-7; TRBD1 agrees at 8 bases. This CDR3 comprises 15 residues. From germline, CDR1 is SEHNR and CDR2 FQNEAQ (reference sequence). V shed 5 bases and J 0 bases; nucleotides not matched to a gene: 6. The CDR3 DNA follows: TGTGCCAGCAGCCGAGGGACAGGTAGCTCCTACGAGCAGTACTTC. Translated: CASSRGTGSSYEQYF.

This chain links TRBV5-6 with TRBJ2-7; TRBD2 matches at 7 bases. Germline values: CDR1 SGHDT, CDR2 YYEEEE. This CDR3 has 14 residues. The ends lost 1 base at V and 5 bases at J; junction bases unmatched: 6. The CDR3 sequence: CASSLSGGSDEQYF. The CDR3 nucleotides are TGTGCCAGCAGCTTGTCCGGGGGGTCTGACGAGCAGTACTTC.

The rearrangement uses TRBV4-2 and TRBJ2-3; D is unclear. CDR1 is LGHNA and CDR2 is YNFKEQ in the germline V gene. Deletions cut 1 base from V and 3 bases from J, with 5 bases between. This CDR3 has 13 residues. This chain's CDR3 is CASSQGRTDTQYF. The CDR3 DNA reads as TGTGCCAGCAGCCAAGGACGGACAGATACGCAGTATTTT.

The chain uses TRBV21-1 and TRBJ2-1; no DNA check was done on the table's D call, TRBD2. TRBV21-1 is described as a pseudogene. The CDR3 length is 14 residues. The CDR3 nucleotides read TGTGCCAGTCGTGCGGGAGAGTGGTACAATGAGCAGTTCTTC. It is translated as CASRAGEWYNEQFF.

In regard to this clone: This specimen includes other DNA sequences encoding the same CDR3. V is TRBV5-5 and J is TRBJ2-7, with no clear D. The CDR3 sequence is 13 residues long. V was clipped by 2 bases and J by 2 bases, with 8 bases between them. Germline V CDR1 and CDR2: SGHKS, YYEKEE (reference sequence). CDR3 in amino acids: CASSFGGPYEQYF. The CDR3 DNA is TGTGCCAGCAGCTTCGGCGGACCCTACGAGCAGTACTTC.

The chain links TRBV15 to TRBJ2-3, with 8 bases fitting TRBD1. The V gene's germline CDR1 is LNHNV and CDR2 YYDKDF (reference sequence). The length of the CDR3 is 16 residues. Trimming at V came to 3 bases and at J to 3 bases, leaving 8 bases not matched to a gene. As DNA, the CDR3 is TGTGCCACCAGCAGCCCGGACAGGGATCATACAGATACGCAGTATTTT. Protein product: CATSSPDRDHTDTQYF. Full variable domain (missing parts from reference TRBV15 and TRBJ2-3): DAMVIQNPRYQVTQFGKPVTLSCSQTLNHNVMYWYQQKSSQAPKLLFHYYDKDFNNEADTPDNFQSRRPNTSFCFLDIRSPGLGDTAMYLCATSSPDRDHTDTQYFGPGTRLTVL.

The chain is built from TRBV9 and TRBJ1-2; possibly TRBD1 for D (5 bases). CDR3 length equals 15 residues. Germline CDR1 is SGDLS and CDR2 is YYNGEE. The V gene lost 4 bases and the J gene lost 4 bases, with 17 bases spanning the gap. CDR3 nucleotide sequence: TGTGCCAGCAGCTTATTCTCGGGGGGAAGCTATGGCTACACCTTC. Its protein is CASSLFSGGSYGYTF.

The V call is TRBV15, the J call TRBJ2-2, with D unresolved. CDR3 length: 14 residues. V was cut by 3 bases and J by 4 bases, with 9 bases left in between. Germline V gives CDR1 LNHNV, CDR2 YYDKDF (reference sequence). The CDR3 region has the DNA TGTGCCACCAGCAGCGAACTGACCACCGGGGAGCTGTTTTTT. This codes for CATSSELTTGELFF.

The chain has TRBV7-2 and TRBJ2-2; perhaps D is TRBD1 or TRBD2 (5 bases each). The V gene lost 4 bases and the J gene lost 7 bases, with 13 bases spanning the gap. Germline assignment: CDR1 SGHTA and CDR2 FQGNSA. The CDR3 length is 14 residues. CDR3 residues: CASSYAGAIGELFF. In DNA form, the CDR3 reads TGTGCCAGCAGCTACGCCGGGGCCATCGGGGAGCTGTTTTTT.

The chain uses TRBV28 and TRBJ2-7; D ambiguous. V dropped 1 base and J dropped 2 bases, with 9 bases sitting between them. The CDR3 sequence is 14 residues long. CDR1 and CDR2 from the germline V gene are MDHEN and SYDVKM. As DNA, the CDR3 is TGTGCCAGCAGTTTATTCGGCAGAGCCTACGAGCAGTACTTC. Its translation: CASSLFGRAYEQYF.

The genes are TRBV10-3 and TRBJ2-3; D remains unclear. V shed 3 bases and J shed 1 base, with 8 bases lying between them. From germline, CDR1 is ENHRY and CDR2 SYGVKD. The CDR3 is 14 amino acids. CDR3 sequence: CAISDSPGTDTQYF. CDR3 DNA: TGTGCCATCAGTGACAGTCCGGGCACAGATACGCAGTATTTT.

The chain is built from TRBV28 and TRBJ2-5; tentative D call: TRBD2 (5 bases). V gave up 8 bases and J gave up 5 bases, with 15 bases separating them. Germline lookup yields CDR1 MDHEN and CDR2 SYDVKM. The CDR3 runs to 13 residues. The CDR3 nucleotides are TGTGCCAGCCGGGAAGGTGTGAGGGAGACCCAGTACTTC. Translation gives CASREGVRETQYF.

This clone was recorded only once. The chain recombines TRBV21-1 with TRBJ2-3. TRBV21-1 is a documented pseudogene. The CDR3 is 17 amino acids. CDR3 residues: CASSNGCHTSSTDTQYF. The CDR3 bases are TGTGCCAGCAGCAATGGGTGCCATACTTCTAGCACAGATACGCAGTATTTT.

The table lists this clone with a count of one. The rearrangement joins TRBV28 to TRBJ1-2; D is perhaps TRBD1 (5 bases). Germline CDR1 reads MDHEN; CDR2 reads SYDVKM. V was cut by 6 bases and J by 4 bases, with 12 bases left in between. The CDR3 loop spans 13 amino acids. The CDR3 protein is CASSQGLTYGYTF. The DNA for the CDR3 is TGTGCCAGCAGCCAGGGACTAACCTATGGCTACACCTTC.

With regard to this clone: Different DNA sequences within this sample yield the same CDR3. The chain carries TRBV7-9 and TRBJ1-1, with a weak D call TRBD1 (5 bases). The CDR3 totals 12 residues. V lost 1 base to trimming and J lost 7 bases, with 7 bases between them. CDR1 is SEHNR, CDR2 FQNEAQ, per germline (reference sequence). CDR3: CASSLVRGEAFF. The DNA for the CDR3 is TGTGCCAGCAGCTTAGTTAGGGGTGAAGCTTTCTTT. The whole variable domain, filled in from reference TRBV7-9 and TRBJ1-1, reads DTGVSQNPRHKITKRGQNVTFRCDPISEHNRLYWYRQTLGQGPEFLTYFQNEAQLEKSRLLSDRFSAERPKGSFSTLEIQRTEQGDSAMYLCASSLVRGEAFFGQGTRLTVV.

The rearrangement joins TRBV28 to TRBJ2-7; D could derive from TRBD1 or TRBD2 (5 bases each). CDR1 MDHEN and CDR2 SYDVKM come from the germline V gene. The CDR3 spans 15 residues. V shed 5 bases and J shed 3 bases, with 17 bases lying between them. As DNA, the CDR3 is TGTGCCAGCAGTCCACGGGGCCCCATTATCTACGAGCAGTACTTC. Amino acids: CASSPRGPIIYEQYF.

CDR3 bases: TGTGCCAGCAGCTTAGGCCCAGGGGTGATTGCTAATGAAAAACTGTTTTTT. Translated, it gives CASSLGPGVIANEKLFF. This sequence joins TRBV7-8 and TRBJ1-4; perhaps TRBD1 as D (6 bases). Germline CDR1 is SGHVS and CDR2 is FQNEAQ. The CDR3 covers 17 residues. Between the trimmed V and J ends, which lost 1 base and 3 bases, there was a span of 15 bases.

The chain links TRBV19 to TRBJ2-2, with a tentative D call TRBD1 (6 bases). The CDR3 runs 15 residues. Deletions cut 0 bases from V and 3 bases from J, with 8 bases between. Germline V gene lookup returns CDR1 LNHDA and CDR2 SQIVND (reference sequence). CDR3 sequence (DNA): TGTGCCAGTAGTATAGACAGGGGCTACACCGGGGAGCTGTTTTTT. Amino acid sequence: CASSIDRGYTGELFF. Filled out from reference TRBV19 and TRBJ2-2, the complete variable domain reads DGGITQSPKYLFRKEGQNVTLSCEQNLNHDAMYWYRQDPGQGLRLIYYSQIVNDFQKGDIAEGYSVSREKKESFPLTVTSAQKNPTAFYLCASSIDRGYTGELFFGEGSRLTVL.